The 18 T cell receptor beta chains given below trace back to one sample, sequenced in a study of T cells after yellow fever vaccination. TCRdb itself ran the 5' RACE reads through MiXCR, one entry per CDR3 protein. Among 25,000 to 35,000 distinct CDR3 sequences listed, roughly 6% were seen once. Sequencing used PBMCs, either bulk or a sorted T-cell subset (CD4+, CD8+, memory, or dextramer-sorted; not recorded which), obtained on the day of the yellow fever booster vaccination. The receptors shown here come from a man aged 30 to 45 who received the YFV17D yellow fever vaccine.

This clonotype was counted many times. This chain connects TRBV7-3 to TRBJ2-2; 7 nucleotides agree with TRBD2. V lost 4 bases and J lost 1; bases outside the gene matches: 0. CDR1 is SGHTA and CDR2 is FQGTGA in the germline V gene. This CDR3 is built from 14 residues. CDR3 DNA sequence: TGTGCCAGCAGCTCTAGCGGGAACACCGGGGAGCTGTTTTTT. Amino acid sequence: CASSSSGNTGELFF.

In this sample, this clonotype turned up many times. This chain links TRBV10-3 with TRBJ1-1; D might be TRBD1 (6 bases). The germline V gene has CDR1 ENHRY and CDR2 SYGVKD. V was clipped by 10 bases and J by 2 bases, with 14 bases between them. CDR3 length: 13 amino acids. For the CDR3, the DNA is TGTGCCACAGCCGGGACACTAAACACTGAAGCTTTCTTT. Translated: CATAGTLNTEAFF.

This clonotype occurred a few times. The V and J genes are TRBV20-1 and TRBJ1-3; maybe TRBD1 (5 bases). The CDR3 consists of 14 residues. The germline gives CDR1 DFQATT, CDR2 SNEGSKA (reference sequence). V was shortened by 5 bases and J by 0 bases, with 11 bases between the two germline ends. The CDR3 spells CSAGDRRSGNTIYF. Here the CDR3 DNA reads TGCAGTGCTGGGGACCGTCGCTCTGGAAACACCATATATTTT.

The chain is built from TRBV20-1 and TRBJ2-7, with 9 bases fitting TRBD2. The V segment lost 1 base and the J segment 3 bases; nucleotides outside the gene matches: 13. Germline CDR1 reads DFQATT; CDR2 reads SNEGSKA (reference sequence). The CDR3 is 17 amino acids. The CDR3 loop reads CSARAGGVAGGSYEQYF. The CDR3 DNA sequence: TGCAGTGCTAGAGCAGGAGGGGTTGCGGGAGGGAGCTACGAGCAGTACTTC.

The table lists this clonotype with many counts. The chain combines TRBV29-1 with TRBJ2-7; D is ambiguous. V was shortened by 6 bases and J by 2 bases, with 17 bases between the two germline ends. This CDR3 region has 14 residues. Germline loops: CDR1 SQVTM, CDR2 ANQGSEA. The CDR3 region is CSVPGLFPPYEQYF. The CDR3 region has the DNA TGCAGCGTCCCCGGGCTCTTCCCTCCCTACGAGCAGTACTTC.

This clonotype is termed medium-sized. This chain links TRBV20-1 with TRBJ2-7, with 8 bases identical to TRBD1. CDR1 and CDR2 (germline): DFQATT, SNEGSKA (reference sequence). This CDR3 comprises 13 residues. The V and J ends lost 5 bases and 5 bases, in that order; junction bases with no gene match: 8. DNA for the CDR3: TGCAGTGCTCCGACAGGGGAGGTTAACGAGCAGTACTTC. It yields the protein CSAPTGEVNEQYF.

Many counts were recorded for this clonotype. The J gene is TRBJ2-2, the V gene TRBV6-5, with D perhaps given as TRBD1 or TRBD2 (5 bases each). The CDR3 spans 14 residues. The germline V and J ends were trimmed by 4 bases and 6 bases, with 12 bases remaining between them. Germline-derived CDR1 and CDR2 are MNHEY and SVGAGI. The CDR3 loop reads CASSSALGAGELFF. Written as DNA, the CDR3 is TGTGCCAGCAGTTCCGCTTTGGGGGCCGGGGAGCTGTTTTTT.

This clonotype was seen more than once but under ten times. The chain recombines TRBV6-5 with TRBJ2-2, with D possibly called TRBD1 or TRBD2 (5 bases each). This CDR3 spans 15 amino acids. Trimming left V 0 bases short and J 7 bases short, with 12 bases between. Germline loops: CDR1 MNHEY, CDR2 SVGAGI. In DNA, the CDR3 is TGTGCCAGCAGTTACTCCACCAGGGCGGGCGGGGAGCTGTTTTTT. Translated, it gives CASSYSTRAGGELFF.

In its sample, this clonotype was seen many times. V gene TRBV20-1 combines with J gene TRBJ2-5; D tentatively reads TRBD1 or TRBD2 (5 bases each). The CDR3 has 14 residues. The germline gives CDR1 DFQATT, CDR2 SNEGSKA (reference sequence). V lost 4 bases, J lost 2 bases, and 14 bases lay in between. CDR3 bases: TGCAGTGCTAAAGGGACGGCCCGACAAGAGACCCAGTACTTC. It yields the protein CSAKGTARQETQYF.

This clonotype was seen ten or more times. The genes are TRBV29-1 and TRBJ2-1, with 7 bases fitting TRBD1. CDR3 size: 12 residues. The V gene end was trimmed by 6 bases and the J gene end by 6 bases; junction bases not matched to a gene: 5. The V gene's germline CDR1 is SQVTM and CDR2 ANQGSEA. For the CDR3, the DNA is TGCAGCGTATCCCGGGACAGCAATGAGCAGTTCTTC. Its protein is CSVSRDSNEQFF.

This clonotype was seen at least ten times. The chain recombines TRBV6-2 or TRBV6-3 with TRBJ2-3; TRBD2 matches 10 bases. This CDR3 has 17 residues. With V trimmed by 0 bases and J by 5 bases, 8 bases remained unmatched. The germline CDR1 and CDR2 sequences are MNHEY and SVGEGT. CDR3 residues: CASSYSSLAGEVDTQYF. CDR3 bases: TGTGCCAGCAGTTACTCATCGCTAGCGGGAGAGGTAGATACGCAGTATTTT.

This clonotype was found many times. The J gene is TRBJ2-3, the V gene TRBV29-1, with no clear D. Trimming pared 7 bases from V and 2 bases from J, leaving 7 bases between. Germline CDR1 SQVTM, CDR2 ANQGSEA. The CDR3 is made up of 11 amino acids. The CDR3 is CSADATDTQYF. The CDR3 DNA follows: TGCAGCGCGGACGCCACAGATACGCAGTATTTT.

The chain joins TRBV12-3 or TRBV12-4 to TRBJ2-7; TRBD2 agrees at 8 bases. This CDR3 comprises 17 residues. V lost 11 bases to trimming and J lost 3 bases; unmatched junction nucleotides: 21. CDR3 coding DNA: TGTGCCTTCAGTTTAGGGTTTAGGCGGGAGGCCCTCTACGAGCAGTACTTC. Protein sequence: CAFSLGFRREALYEQYF.

This clonotype came up many times. The V gene is TRBV5-1, the J gene TRBJ2-1; D possibly corresponds to TRBD1 (6 bases). The CDR3 is 15 amino acids. Trimming removed 4 bases at V and 1 base at J, with 12 bases between. Germline-derived CDR1 and CDR2 are SGHRS and YFSETQ. In DNA form, the CDR3 reads TGCGCCAGCAGCCCAGGGGCCTCGTCCTACAATGAGCAGTTCTTC. Amino acid sequence: CASSPGASSYNEQFF.

This sequence joins TRBV6-2 or TRBV6-3 and TRBJ2-1; 10 bases map to TRBD2. Losses at the gene ends were 5 bases for V and 1 base for J; bases not matched to a gene: 5. CDR1 and CDR2 from the germline V gene are MNHEY and SVGEGT. The CDR3 is 16 residues long. The CDR3 coding sequence is TGTGCCAGCAGTAGCGGGAGGGCCCGGTCCTACAATGAGCAGTTCTTC. Translation: CASSSGRARSYNEQFF.

This clonotype was detected ten times or more. The chain has TRBV9 and TRBJ2-7, with TRBD1 matching 8 bases. Germline assignment: CDR1 SGDLS and CDR2 YYNGEE. V shed 0 bases and J 1 base; nucleotides not matched to a gene: 0. The length of the CDR3 is 14 residues. CDR3 residues: CASSVDRGSYEQYF. CDR3 in DNA: TGTGCCAGCAGCGTAGACAGGGGGTCCTACGAGCAGTACTTC. Full variable domain (outside the CDR3, taken from reference TRBV9 and TRBJ2-7): DSGVTQTPKHLITATGQRVTLRCSPRSGDLSVYWYQQSLDQGLQFLIQYYNGEERAKGNILERFSAQQFPDLHSELNLSSLELGDSALYFCASSVDRGSYEQYFGPGTRLTVT.

This clonotype was counted a few times. J is TRBJ2-1 and V is TRBV7-2; possible D gene TRBD1, 6 bases. Germline CDR1 and CDR2: SGHTA and FQGNSA. This CDR3 comprises 12 residues. The V and J ends lost 8 bases and 4 bases respectively, with 9 bases between them. The CDR3 protein is CASSGQYNEQFF. CDR3 nucleotides: TGTGCCAGCTCTGGACAGTACAATGAGCAGTTCTTC.

At least ten counts were recorded for this clonotype. This rearrangement joins TRBV10-3 to TRBJ2-6; possible D gene TRBD1, 6 bases. CDR3 length: 17 residues. Germline V gene sequence: CDR1 ENHRY, CDR2 SYGVKD. Trimming left V 6 bases short and J 4 bases short, with 19 bases between. CDR3 sequence: CAISDRSSTWGANVLTF. CDR3 bases: TGTGCCATCAGCGACAGGTCCTCCACTTGGGGGGCCAACGTCCTGACTTTC.